These 11 T cell receptor beta chains originate from one sample sequenced in a study of CD8+ T cells in alopecia areata. Using CD4, CD8alpha, NKG2D, NKG2ACE and other markers, pooled cutaneous lymph node cells were sorted. It was cDNA, reverse transcribed from extracted RNA, that served as the sequencing template. Method: immunoSEQ multiplex PCR; TCRdb's copy keeps in-frame clones and lacks some. This sample has approximately 280,000 clones and no singletons, with 1.2% in the ten largest. The sequenced sample consisted of CD4+ T cells sorted from a lymph node. The receptor source for this set is a C3H/HeJ mouse with alopecia areata. Mice of this strain are of MHC haplotype H2-k.

On this clone itself: Germline and genes here are mouse. The read falls 4 residues short of the CDR3 end, and the missing part is taken from the germline J gene. The sample holds other DNA sequences that translate to the same CDR3. The chain carries TRBV13-3 and TRBJ2-3, with a weak D call TRBD2 (7 bases). The CDR3 extends over 14 amino acids. V was pared by 5 bases and J by 2 bases, with 12 bases between. CDR1 is NNHDY and CDR2 is SYVADS in the germline V gene. CDR3 DNA, as far as it was read: TGTGCCAGCAGGATAGGGGGGCTTGCAGAA. Its translation: CASRIGGLAE. The whole CDR3 region reads CASRIGGLAETLYF.

Note on this clone: The genes are named according to mouse. CDR3 DNA (partial): TGTGCCAGCAGACATCGGGACAGGGGCGGGGATTCGCCC. It specifies CASRHRDRGGDSP. The entire CDR3 sequence reads CASRHRDRGGDSPLYF. The rearrangement uses TRBV19 and TRBJ1-6; 10 positions agree with TRBD1. The read stops 3 residues short of the end of the CDR3; the missing end is completed from the germline J gene. TRBJ1-6 is an open reading frame whose function is uncertain. Germline values: CDR1 FNHDT, CDR2 SITEND (reference sequence). The CDR3 is made up of 16 amino acids. V lost 5 bases and J lost 8; bases outside the gene matches: 10.

About this clone: Any gene name here is a mouse gene name. The read finishes 4 residues shy of the CDR3 end, and the germline J gene is used to complete it. In the same sample, other DNA sequences code for this CDR3. The chain carries TRBV13-1 and TRBJ1-1; tentatively, D is TRBD1 (6 bases). The CDR3 runs to 13 residues. Germline CDR1 reads NSHNY; CDR2 reads SYGAGN. Trimming pared 3 bases from V and 0 bases from J, leaving 6 bases between. The covered CDR3 bases are TGTGCCAGCAGTGCAGGGGCAAACACA. Protein: CASSAGANT. The CDR3 as a whole reads CASSAGANTEVFF.

Of note for this clone: Mouse gene names apply. Read coverage stops 3 residues before the CDR3 terminus; the germline J gene supplies the remainder. The genes are TRBV13-1 and TRBJ1-6; TRBD1 might be the D (6 bases). TRBJ1-6 belongs to the ORF category, with a function that is uncertain. Germline values: CDR1 NSHNY, CDR2 SYGAGN. There are 14 residues in the CDR3. The germline V and J ends were trimmed by 5 bases and 6 bases, with 12 bases remaining between them. CDR3 DNA, as far as it was read: TGTGCCAGCAGCGCCGGGACAATTAATTCGCCC. Translated: CASSAGTINSP. The entire CDR3 protein reads CASSAGTINSPLYF.

Turning to this clone: Any gene name here is a mouse gene name. The CDR3 DNA, read in part, is TGTGCCTGGAGTCTACGACAGGGACCCCACTCC. It specifies CAWSLRQGPHS. In full, the CDR3 is CAWSLRQGPHSDYTF. The J gene is TRBJ1-2, the V gene TRBV31; 7 bases align to TRBD1. The read falls 4 residues short of the CDR3 end, and the missing part is taken from the germline J gene. The trim removed 0 bases at V and 3 bases at J, leaving 7 bases unmatched. The CDR3 sequence is 15 residues long. Germline CDR1 reads GKSSPN; CDR2 reads SITVG.

With respect to this clone: Germline and genes: mouse. The CDR3 extends 4 residues past the end of the read, so its final part is completed from the germline J gene. Other DNA variants within this sample encode the same CDR3. The rearrangement joins TRBV31 to TRBJ2-2, with 9 bases that match TRBD1. V gave up 0 bases and J gave up 4 bases; unmatched junction bases: 3. The CDR3 contains 15 residues. Germline lookup yields CDR1 GKSSPN and CDR2 SITVG. The sequenced CDR3 bases are TGTGCCTGGAGTCTGGGGACAGGGAGCACCGGG. This translates into CAWSLGTGSTG. The whole CDR3 protein reads CAWSLGTGSTGQLYF.

The table lists this clone with a few counts. Each gene name is a mouse one. The read ends 4 residues before the CDR3 terminus; that terminus is restored from the germline J gene. The chain carries TRBV13-2 and TRBJ2-5; 7 bases are shared with TRBD1. This CDR3 has 12 residues. Germline CDR1 NNHNN, CDR2 SYGAGS (reference sequence). The sequenced part of the CDR3 DNA is TGTGCCAGCGGGGACAGGATGGAC. Its protein is CASGDRMD. The whole CDR3 protein is CASGDRMDTQYF.

About this clone: Genes here carry mouse names. The CDR3 goes on 4 residues after the read ends, and that part is filled in from the germline J gene. This chain links TRBV1 with TRBJ2-7, with 12 bases aligning to TRBD2. The CDR3 extends over 15 amino acids. From germline, CDR1 is NSQYPW and CDR2 LRSPGD (reference sequence). The sequenced CDR3 bases are TGCACCTGCAGTGGCGGGACTGGGGGGTTATAT. This codes for CTCSGGTGGLY. The complete CDR3 reads CTCSGGTGGLYEQYF.

As concerns this clone: Each gene name is a mouse one. Coverage ceases 4 residues before the CDR3 finishes, and the germline J gene fills in the end. This sequence joins TRBV19 and TRBJ2-7; the match to TRBD2 covers 11 bases. The CDR3 runs to 14 residues. Germline V gene data show CDR1 as FNHDT and CDR2 as SITEND (reference sequence). This CDR3 reads CASSPWTGGYEQYF. The DNA read from the CDR3 is TGTGCCAGCAGTCCTTGGACTGGGGGGTAT. Full variable domain (missing parts from reference TRBV19 and TRBJ2-7): GGIITQTPKFLIGQEGQKLTLKCQQNFNHDTMYWYRQDSGKGLRLIYYSITENDLQKGDLSEGYDASREKKSSFSLTVTSAQKNEMAVFLCASSPWTGGYEQYFGPGTRLTVL.

This clone has a handful of counts. These gene names are mouse names. The sequence runs out 4 residues before the end of the CDR3; the remainder is reconstructed from the germline J gene. This sequence joins TRBV19 and TRBJ2-2, with 7 bases fitting TRBD1. The trim removed 2 bases at V and 1 base at J, leaving 5 bases unmatched. CDR3 length equals 16 residues. Germline V lookup: CDR1 FNHDT, CDR2 SITEND (reference sequence). CDR3 DNA, as far as it was read: TGTGCCAGCAGTATTAGGGGACAGCAAAACACCGGG. Protein product: CASSIRGQQNTG. The whole CDR3 reads CASSIRGQQNTGQLYF.

This clone has just a few counts. Gene names are mouse gene names. From the germline J gene comes the end of the CDR3, since the read stops 4 residues before it. V gene TRBV13-3 combines with J gene TRBJ2-4; weak D call: TRBD2 (5 bases). Germline assignment: CDR1 NNHDY and CDR2 SYVADS. The CDR3 has 13 amino acids. V lost 3 bases and J 0 bases, leaving 5 bases between the germline ends. CDR3 residues: CASSGLSQNTLYF. CDR3 DNA (partial): TGTGCCAGCAGTGGACTGAGTCAAAAC.